This TCR beta chain was recovered during a study of chemoradiotherapy in HPV16-positive cancers. About the research overall: Candidate HPV-specific T-cell clones and common TCR motifs came from functional assays in a couple of HPV16-positive patients.

General observations from the study: HPV-responsive T-cell expansion during chemoradiotherapy was linked to improved recurrence-free survival in HPV16-positive patients. Non-HPV-specific T cells did not expand in tumors during treatment, whereas candidate HPV-specific clones and E7-related motifs did.

Clones were sequenced by immunoSEQ multiplex PCR, and TCRdb holds only the in-frame ones, with some missing. The table shows under 13,000 clones, with over 70% occurring only once. As concerns this clone: The antigen remains undetermined.

Repeated repertoire sampling spanned the course of chemoradiotherapy. The CDR3 contains 14 residues. With 0 bases removed from V and 3 bases from J, the gap between germline ends came to 9 bases. Germline lookup yields CDR1 SGDLS and CDR2 YYNGEE. Sampling was done from a patient who underwent chemoradiotherapy. This chain links TRBV9 with TRBJ2-5; D might be TRBD2 (6 bases). This clonotype was obtained from a human donor with HPV-associated anogenital cancer. CDR3 amino acids: CASSVGGGEETQYF. Written as DNA, the CDR3 is TGTGCCAGCAGCGTAGGTGGAGGGGAAGAGACCCAGTACTTC.